This record concerns one T cell receptor beta chain sequence. Its antigen is not identified. Primers included in the PCR were 60 Vbeta and 13 Jbeta primers. TCRdb's copy holds only in-frame clones and misses some; the assay was immunoSEQ multiplex PCR. The profile shows over 100,000 clones, 85% to 90% of them singletons. The sample comes from a study of cytomegalovirus exposure and HLA in healthy donors. Study summary: Genetic ancestry analysis placed around four fifths of the approximately 390 donors that were genotyped in the Caucasian-associated cluster. Study results and caveats: A cluster of highly shared sequence variants was likely a sequencing artifact.

The sequenced material came from PBMCs. The TCR was taken from a woman in her thirties in good health and CMV-seronegative.

CDR3 bases: TGTGCCAGCAGGGTCGGACAGGGGGGCGAGCAGTACTTC. As protein: CASRVGQGGEQYF. This rearrangement joins TRBV6-1 to TRBJ2-5; TRBD1 agrees at 10 bases. With the DNA end fitting TRBJ2-7 better, the J assignment may be wrong. Germline CDR1 reads MNHNS; CDR2 reads SASEGT. The CDR3 runs 13 residues.